Listed here are 27 T cell receptor beta chains from one sample, sequenced in a study of human T cells and chemical hapten exposure (dated by TCRdb to 2020 to 2022). To prepare the library, RACE was applied. For sequencing, a NextSeq 500 was employed. TCRdb applied fastp at Q25 and MiXCR to the public reads, then kept only in-frame beta chains. Entries are consolidated by CDR3 protein sequence, retaining the most common genes and DNA. The sample table records 75,000 to 90,000 distinct CDR3 sequences; 11% of these occur just once. The ten largest make up approximately 3.5% of the sample. The time point tag for this specimen amounts to: patch test 3, about 24 weeks after DPC sensitization. The treatment or condition label on this specimen signifies: therapeutic diphenylcyclopropenone sensitization with weekly scalp DPC. The sequenced sample was whole blood, obtained in connection with sensitization to the hapten diphenylcyclopropenone (DPC). These receptors originate from a woman between 50 and 59 years old with alopecia areata. Some clones in this sample may be carry-over from other donors' samples.

This clonotype was detected ten times or more. The genes are TRBV4-1 and TRBJ2-7, with 7 bases matching TRBD1. V gave up 1 base and J gave up 6 bases; unmatched junction bases: 9. Germline assignment: CDR1 MGHRA and CDR2 YSYEKL. The length of the CDR3 is 15 residues. For the CDR3, the DNA is TGCGCCAGCAGCCAAGGTTCCAGGGGGAGTAGCGAGCAGTACTTC. Amino acid sequence: CASSQGSRGSSEQYF.

CDR3 loop: CSVEDLRDRGGYTF. The CDR3 region has the DNA TGCAGCGTTGAGGATCTCCGGGACAGGGGCGGCTACACCTTC. The chain uses TRBV29-1 and TRBJ1-2; TRBD1 matches at 10 bases. Unmatched junction bases numbered 9, after V lost 3 bases and J lost 8 bases. The CDR3 has 14 amino acids. Germline CDR1 SQVTM, CDR2 ANQGSEA.

This chain links TRBV7-3 with TRBJ2-1; TRBD1 matches at 8 bases. The CDR3 is 12 residues long. Germline assignment: CDR1 SGHTA and CDR2 FQGTGA. J gave up 9 bases and V 5 bases, and 3 bases lay outside the gene matches. The CDR3 DNA follows: TGTGCCAGCAGCCGACAGGGGTCTGAGCAGTTCTTC. The encoded protein is CASSRQGSEQFF.

This clonotype was seen more than once but under ten times. The CDR3 loop is CSVAEGRAADTQYF. CDR3 DNA sequence: TGCAGCGTTGCTGAGGGACGGGCGGCAGATACGCAGTATTTT. This chain uses TRBV29-1 with TRBJ2-3; either TRBD1 or TRBD2 may supply D (5 bases each). Trimming left V 4 bases short and J 4 bases short, with 15 bases between. The CDR3 extends over 14 amino acids. From germline, CDR1 is SQVTM and CDR2 ANQGSEA.

This clonotype was observed a few times. This sequence joins TRBV7-2 and TRBJ2-2, with 7 bases aligning to TRBD2. Germline CDR1 is SGHTA and CDR2 is FQGNSA. The CDR3 loop spans 16 amino acids. V gave up 5 bases and J gave up 4 bases; unmatched junction bases: 10. CDR3 amino acids: CASSRGIAGSTGELFF. The DNA of the CDR3 is TGTGCCAGCAGCCGCGGGATAGCGGGTTCCACCGGGGAGCTGTTTTTT.

This clonotype was seen repeatedly, ten times or more. This chain links TRBV5-1 with TRBJ1-1; D is perhaps TRBD1 (5 bases). CDR3 length: 15 residues. Germline CDR1 reads SGHRS; CDR2 reads YFSETQ. Trimming left V 1 base short and J 3 bases short, with 13 bases between. CDR3 bases: TGCGCCAGCAGCTTGATGGGGCGACCGGACACTGAAGCTTTCTTT. Its protein is CASSLMGRPDTEAFF.

This clonotype was recorded many times. This chain uses TRBV5-5 with TRBJ1-1, with no clear D. Trimming took off 5 bases at V and 2 bases at J, with 13 bases between the two ends. This CDR3 region has 14 residues. Germline-derived CDR1 and CDR2 are SGHKS and YYEKEE (reference sequence). DNA for the CDR3: TGTGCCAGCAGTGGCCAGGCAGGAAACACTGAAGCTTTCTTT. Its translation: CASSGQAGNTEAFF.

This chain links TRBV5-4 with TRBJ2-3; D remains ambiguous. V lost 0 bases to trimming and J lost 3 bases, with 5 bases between them. This CDR3 spans 13 amino acids. Germline CDR1 reads SGHNT; CDR2 reads YYREEE (reference sequence). Here the CDR3 reads CASSLAPTDTQYF. CDR3 coding DNA: TGTGCCAGCAGCTTGGCACCAACAGATACGCAGTATTTT.

The chain joins TRBV28 to TRBJ2-7; 10 nucleotides align to TRBD1. Germline values: CDR1 MDHEN, CDR2 SYDVKM. V was clipped by 6 bases and J by 7 bases; unmatched bases: 9. This CDR3 has 14 amino acids. This chain's CDR3 is CASRPRTGGFEQYF. The CDR3 nucleotides read TGTGCCAGCAGGCCCCGGACAGGGGGGTTTGAGCAGTACTTC. The variable domain in full, completed from reference TRBV28 and TRBJ2-7, reads DVKVTQSSRYLVKRTGEKVFLECVQDMDHENMFWYRQDPGLGLRLIYFSYDVKMKEKGDIPEGYSVSREKKERFSLILESASTNQTSMYLCASRPRTGGFEQYFGPGTRLTVT.

Many counts were recorded for this clonotype. The CDR3 region has the DNA TGCGCCAGCAGCTTCCGGACAGGGACGGACACTGAAGCTTTCTTT. This codes for CASSFRTGTDTEAFF. The chain recombines TRBV5-1 with TRBJ1-1, with 8 bases fitting TRBD1. V lost 2 bases and J lost 3; bases outside the gene matches: 6. The CDR3 consists of 15 residues. Germline V gene sequence: CDR1 SGHRS, CDR2 YFSETQ.

This clonotype was recorded many times. The rearrangement joins TRBV18 to TRBJ1-2, with TRBD1 identical over 12 bases. The junction had 9 bases not matched to a gene; V was cut back by 6 bases and J by 7 bases. This CDR3 contains 15 residues. Germline lookup yields CDR1 KGHSH and CDR2 LQKENI. Here the CDR3 reads CASSLGTGGVSGYTF. The CDR3 DNA sequence: TGTGCCAGCTCGCTCGGGACAGGGGGCGTGAGTGGCTACACCTTC.

This clonotype has a count of ten or more. This sequence joins TRBV20-1 and TRBJ1-6, with a tentative D call TRBD1 (5 bases). Deletions cut 3 bases from V and 0 bases from J, with 18 bases between. The germline gives CDR1 DFQATT, CDR2 SNEGSKA (reference sequence). CDR3 length: 18 amino acids. Written as DNA, the CDR3 is TGCAGTGCTAGGGGAGGGGCCACCGGACGCTCCTATAATTCACCCCTCCACTTT. This gives the protein CSARGGATGRSYNSPLHF.

This clonotype was picked up a small number of times. The chain joins TRBV20-1 to TRBJ2-3, with D perhaps TRBD1 (6 bases). The CDR3 contains 11 residues. Germline V gives CDR1 DFQATT, CDR2 SNEGSKA (reference sequence). V was cut by 4 bases and J by 6 bases, with 8 bases left in between. In DNA, the CDR3 is TGCAGTGCTACAGGGGTGGATACGCAGTATTTT. Protein: CSATGVDTQYF.

Many counts were recorded for this clonotype. This chain uses TRBV7-8 with TRBJ1-4; no reliable D call. V lost 5 bases and J 8 bases, leaving 15 bases between the germline ends. From germline, CDR1 is SGHVS and CDR2 FQNEAQ. The CDR3 sequence is 14 residues long. CDR3: CASSASAHGEKLFF. CDR3 nucleotides: TGTGCCAGCAGCGCCAGTGCGCATGGGGAAAAACTGTTTTTT.

This clonotype has at least ten counts. The chain couples TRBV7-9 to TRBJ1-1, with 7 bases fitting TRBD1. Germline trimming cut 5 bases from V and 4 bases from J; bases unmatched to any gene: 4. Germline V gives CDR1 SEHNR, CDR2 FQNEAQ (reference sequence). The CDR3 is made up of 13 amino acids. The CDR3 sequence is CASSRTGVTEAFF. DNA of the CDR3: TGTGCCAGCAGCCGCACAGGGGTCACTGAAGCTTTCTTT.

In this sample, this clonotype turned up a few times. The rearrangement joins TRBV5-1 to TRBJ2-5, with D perhaps being TRBD1 or TRBD2 (6 bases each). Germline V gene data show CDR1 as SGHRS and CDR2 as YFSETQ. This CDR3 is 16 amino acids long. Trimming cost V 2 bases and J 1 base, with 15 bases left between them. The CDR3 is CASSFGGLTVQETQYF. The CDR3 region has the DNA TGCGCCAGCAGCTTCGGGGGCCTAACCGTCCAAGAGACCCAGTACTTC.

This rearrangement joins TRBV7-9 to TRBJ2-1; 14 bases map to TRBD2. Germline lookup yields CDR1 SEHNR and CDR2 FQNEAQ (reference sequence). The CDR3 length is 18 residues. The J segment lost 0 bases and the V segment lost 5 bases, leaving 6 bases of the junction unmatched. The CDR3 region has the DNA TGTGCCAGCAGCACGACTAGCGGGAGGGGGAGCTCCTACAATGAGCAGTTCTTC. It specifies CASSTTSGRGSSYNEQFF.

A few counts support this clonotype. The chain recombines TRBV7-9 with TRBJ1-6, with a possible D match to TRBD1 (6 bases). V was cut by 5 bases and J by 7 bases, with 15 bases left in between. This CDR3 is built from 15 residues. CDR1 SEHNR and CDR2 FQNEAQ come from the germline V gene (reference sequence). The CDR3 sequence: CASSPRGARNSPLHF. DNA of the CDR3: TGTGCCAGCAGCCCACGGGGGGCTAGGAATTCACCCCTCCACTTT.

This rearrangement joins TRBV2 to TRBJ2-1, with TRBD2 identical over 11 bases. Germline V lookup: CDR1 SNHLY, CDR2 FYNNEI. Trimming took 7 bases from V and 9 from J; bases not matched to a gene: 8. CDR3 length: 14 amino acids. Written as DNA, the CDR3 is TGTGCCAGCACCCCAGGACTAGCGGGTGCTGAGCAGTTCTTC. Amino acid sequence: CASTPGLAGAEQFF.

CDR3 coding DNA: TGTGCCAGCAGCCCCAGGGGACTAGCGGGAAACAATGAGCAGTTCTTC. Its protein product is CASSPRGLAGNNEQFF. This chain links TRBV9 with TRBJ2-1; 13 nucleotides agree with TRBD2. Germline V lookup: CDR1 SGDLS, CDR2 YYNGEE. Losses at the gene ends were 4 bases for V and 5 bases for J; bases not matched to a gene: 6. The CDR3 length is 16 residues.

This clonotype appeared a few times. The V gene is TRBV20-1, the J gene TRBJ2-7; perhaps D is TRBD1 or TRBD2 (5 bases each). Germline V gene sequence: CDR1 DFQATT, CDR2 SNEGSKA (reference sequence). V gave up 1 base and J gave up 4 bases, with 23 bases separating them. This CDR3 spans 17 amino acids. CDR3 sequence reads: CSARAPGSGPFEYEQYF. The CDR3 DNA is TGCAGTGCTAGAGCCCCGGGTTCGGGGCCCTTTGAATACGAGCAGTACTTC.

The sample holds a few counts of this clonotype. The chain links TRBV6-2 or TRBV6-3 to TRBJ2-2, with TRBD2 identical over 8 bases. V was clipped by 5 bases and J by 0 bases; unmatched bases: 8. The CDR3 covers 17 residues. Germline V gives CDR1 MNHEY, CDR2 SVGEGT. The CDR3 reads CASSPLPSGPNTGELFF. CDR3 nucleotides: TGTGCCAGCAGTCCTCTCCCTAGCGGGCCGAACACCGGGGAGCTGTTTTTT.

The chain links TRBV19 to TRBJ2-4, with D tentatively TRBD1 or TRBD2 (5 bases each). CDR3 length equals 17 residues. V was cut by 3 bases and J by 0 bases, with 15 bases left in between. CDR1 is LNHDA, CDR2 SQIVND, per germline (reference sequence). Written as DNA, the CDR3 is TGTGCCAGTAGTATCCGAGGGGAGAGTTTAGCCAAAAACATTCAGTACTTC. It translates to CASSIRGESLAKNIQYF.

This clonotype was counted a few times. V usage is TRBV11-2 and J usage is TRBJ2-1; TRBD1 matches 11 bases. The CDR3 is made up of 17 amino acids. Germline CDR1 is SGHAT and CDR2 is FQNNGV. The V gene end was trimmed by 4 bases and the J gene end by 7 bases; junction bases not matched to a gene: 12. DNA of the CDR3: TGTGCCAGCAGCTCTTTCAACCCCGGGACAGGGGGGAATGAGCAGTTCTTC. Its protein is CASSSFNPGTGGNEQFF.

The V gene is TRBV20-1, the J gene TRBJ2-3, with D hard to call. CDR3 size: 14 residues. V was cut by 6 bases and J by 0 bases, with 13 bases left in between. Germline CDR1 reads DFQATT; CDR2 reads SNEGSKA (reference sequence). In nucleotides, the CDR3 is TGCAGTGCCGAATCAGCTCCTAGCACAGATACGCAGTATTTT. It is translated as CSAESAPSTDTQYF.

The rearrangement links TRBV10-3 to TRBJ2-7, with 8 bases lining up with TRBD1. The germline V gene has CDR1 ENHRY and CDR2 SYGVKD. V lost 4 bases and J lost 5; bases outside the gene matches: 7. The CDR3 loop spans 14 amino acids. The CDR3 is CAISGQGLVDEQYF. DNA of the CDR3: TGTGCCATCAGTGGACAGGGGCTTGTCGACGAGCAGTACTTC.

This clonotype was seen a handful of times. J is TRBJ2-3 and V is TRBV20-1; 10 nucleotides align to TRBD2. The CDR3 is made up of 13 amino acids. The V segment lost 7 bases and the J segment 11 bases; nucleotides outside the gene matches: 12. Germline V gene sequence: CDR1 DFQATT, CDR2 SNEGSKA (reference sequence). The CDR3 sequence is CSEMSGRDLGQYF. The DNA for the CDR3 is TGCAGTGAGATGAGCGGGAGGGACCTAGGGCAGTATTTT.